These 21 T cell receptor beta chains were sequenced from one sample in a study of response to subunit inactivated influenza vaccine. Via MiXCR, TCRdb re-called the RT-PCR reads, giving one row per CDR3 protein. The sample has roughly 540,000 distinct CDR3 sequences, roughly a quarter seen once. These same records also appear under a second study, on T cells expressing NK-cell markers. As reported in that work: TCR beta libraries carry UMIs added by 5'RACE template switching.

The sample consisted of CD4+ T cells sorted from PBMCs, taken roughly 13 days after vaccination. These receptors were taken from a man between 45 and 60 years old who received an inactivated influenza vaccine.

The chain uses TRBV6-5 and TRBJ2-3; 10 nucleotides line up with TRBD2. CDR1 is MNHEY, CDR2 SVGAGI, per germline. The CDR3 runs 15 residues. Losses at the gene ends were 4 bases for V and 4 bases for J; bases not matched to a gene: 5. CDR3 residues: CASSSSGRGADTQYF. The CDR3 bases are TGTGCCAGCAGTTCTAGCGGGAGAGGTGCAGATACGCAGTATTTT.

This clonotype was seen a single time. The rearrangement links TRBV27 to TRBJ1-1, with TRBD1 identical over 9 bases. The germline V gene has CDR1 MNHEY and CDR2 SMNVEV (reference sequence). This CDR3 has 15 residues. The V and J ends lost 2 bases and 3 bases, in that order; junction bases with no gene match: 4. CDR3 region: CASSLMGTGYTEAFF. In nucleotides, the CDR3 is TGTGCCAGCAGTTTAATGGGGACAGGGTACACTGAAGCTTTCTTT.

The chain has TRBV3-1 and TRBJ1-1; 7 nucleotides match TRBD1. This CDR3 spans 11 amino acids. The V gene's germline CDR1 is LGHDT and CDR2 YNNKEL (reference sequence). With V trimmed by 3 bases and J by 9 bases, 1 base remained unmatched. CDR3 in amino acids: CASSQGQKAFF. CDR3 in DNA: TGTGCCAGCAGCCAGGGACAGAAAGCTTTCTTT.

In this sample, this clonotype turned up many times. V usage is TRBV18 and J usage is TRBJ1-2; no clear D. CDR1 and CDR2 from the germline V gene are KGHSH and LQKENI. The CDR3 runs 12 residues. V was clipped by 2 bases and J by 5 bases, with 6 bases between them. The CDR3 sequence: CASSPGSYGYTF. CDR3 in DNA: TGTGCCAGCTCACCAGGGAGTTATGGCTACACCTTC.

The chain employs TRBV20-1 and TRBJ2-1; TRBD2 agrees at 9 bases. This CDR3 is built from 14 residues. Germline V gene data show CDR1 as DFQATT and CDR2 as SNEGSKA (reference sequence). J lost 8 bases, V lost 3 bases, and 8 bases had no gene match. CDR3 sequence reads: CSASGGTSLDEQFF. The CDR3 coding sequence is TGCAGTGCTAGTGGAGGGACTAGCCTCGATGAGCAGTTCTTC.

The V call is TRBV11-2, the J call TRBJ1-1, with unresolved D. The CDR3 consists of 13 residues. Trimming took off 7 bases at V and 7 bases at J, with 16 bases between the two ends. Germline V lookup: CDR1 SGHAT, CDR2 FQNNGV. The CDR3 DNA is TGTGCCAGCACACACCCAGGACCGGGTGAAGCTTTCTTT. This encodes CASTHPGPGEAFF.

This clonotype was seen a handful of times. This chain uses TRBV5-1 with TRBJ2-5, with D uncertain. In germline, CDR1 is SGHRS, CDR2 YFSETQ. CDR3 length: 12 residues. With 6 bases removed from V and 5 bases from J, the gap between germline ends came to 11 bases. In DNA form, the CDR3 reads TGCGCCAGCACCGAAAATAGGGAGACCCAGTACTTC. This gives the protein CASTENRETQYF. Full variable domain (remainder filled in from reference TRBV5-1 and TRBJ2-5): KAGVTQTPRYLIKTRGQQVTLSCSPISGHRSVSWYQQTPGQGLQFLFEYFSETQRNKGNFPGRFSGRQFSNSRSEMNVSTLELGDSALYLCASTENRETQYFGPGTRLLVL.

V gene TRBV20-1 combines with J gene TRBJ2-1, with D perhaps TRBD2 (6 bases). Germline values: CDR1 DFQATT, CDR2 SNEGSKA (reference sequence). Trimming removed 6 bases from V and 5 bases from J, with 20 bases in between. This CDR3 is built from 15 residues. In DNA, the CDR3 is TGCAGTGCAACCACCCCCGGGAGCAATCACAATGAGCAGTTCTTC. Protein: CSATTPGSNHNEQFF.

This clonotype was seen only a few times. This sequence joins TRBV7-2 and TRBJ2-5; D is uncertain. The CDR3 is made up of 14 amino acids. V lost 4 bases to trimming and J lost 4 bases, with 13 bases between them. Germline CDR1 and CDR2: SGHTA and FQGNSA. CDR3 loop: CASSSQASGETQYF. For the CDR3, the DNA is TGTGCCAGCAGCTCGCAGGCGTCTGGAGAGACCCAGTACTTC.

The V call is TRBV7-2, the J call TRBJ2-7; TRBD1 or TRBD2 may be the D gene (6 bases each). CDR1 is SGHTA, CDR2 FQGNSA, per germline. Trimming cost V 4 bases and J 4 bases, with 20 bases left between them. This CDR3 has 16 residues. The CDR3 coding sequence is TGTGCCAGCAGCTCCCCCCGGGGGCAGAGAACATACGAGCAGTACTTC. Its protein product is CASSSPRGQRTYEQYF.

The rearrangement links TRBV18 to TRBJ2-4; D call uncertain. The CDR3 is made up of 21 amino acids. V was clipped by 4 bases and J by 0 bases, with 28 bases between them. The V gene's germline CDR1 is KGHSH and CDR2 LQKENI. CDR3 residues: CASSQTHISLEPRKAKNIQYF. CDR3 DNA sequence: TGTGCCAGCTCACAAACGCACATATCGCTAGAACCTCGTAAAGCCAAAAACATTCAGTACTTC.

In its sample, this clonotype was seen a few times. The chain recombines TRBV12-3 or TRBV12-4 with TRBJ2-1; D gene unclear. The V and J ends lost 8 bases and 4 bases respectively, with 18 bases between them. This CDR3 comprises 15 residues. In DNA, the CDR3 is TGTGCCAGCTCCGGCCTGGCTATATCTTACAATGAGCAGTTCTTC. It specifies CASSGLAISYNEQFF.

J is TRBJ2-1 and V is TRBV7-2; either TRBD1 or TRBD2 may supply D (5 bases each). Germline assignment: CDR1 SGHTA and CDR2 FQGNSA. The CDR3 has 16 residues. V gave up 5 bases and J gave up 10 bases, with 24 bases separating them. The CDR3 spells CASSPPGTRFLREQFF. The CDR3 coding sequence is TGTGCCAGCAGCCCGCCGGGGACCAGATTTTTGAGGGAGCAGTTCTTC.

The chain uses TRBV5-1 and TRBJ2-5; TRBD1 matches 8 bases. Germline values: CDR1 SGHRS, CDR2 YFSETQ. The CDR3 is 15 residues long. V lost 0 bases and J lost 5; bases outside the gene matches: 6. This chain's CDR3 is CASSLDGRGHETQYF. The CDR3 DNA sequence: TGCGCCAGCAGCTTGGATGGCAGGGGGCACGAGACCCAGTACTTC.

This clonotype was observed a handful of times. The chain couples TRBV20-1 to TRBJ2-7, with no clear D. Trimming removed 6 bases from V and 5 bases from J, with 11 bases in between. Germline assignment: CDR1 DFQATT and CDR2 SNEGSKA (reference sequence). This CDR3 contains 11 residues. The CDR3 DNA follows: TGCAGTGCCGGCGGCCTAGACGAGCAGTACTTC. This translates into CSAGGLDEQYF.

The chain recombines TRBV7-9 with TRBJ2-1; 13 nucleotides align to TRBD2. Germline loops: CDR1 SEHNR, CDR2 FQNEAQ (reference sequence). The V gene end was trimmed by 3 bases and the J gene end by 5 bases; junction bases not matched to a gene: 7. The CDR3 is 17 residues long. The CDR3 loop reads CASSFPTSGRADNEQFF. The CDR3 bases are TGTGCCAGCAGCTTCCCCACTAGCGGGAGGGCCGACAATGAGCAGTTCTTC.

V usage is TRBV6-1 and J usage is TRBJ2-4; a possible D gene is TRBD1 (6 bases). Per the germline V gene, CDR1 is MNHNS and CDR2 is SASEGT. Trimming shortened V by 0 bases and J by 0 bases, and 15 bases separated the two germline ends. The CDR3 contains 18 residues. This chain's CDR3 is CASSEAFRGWGAKNIQYF. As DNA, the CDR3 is TGTGCCAGCAGTGAAGCGTTCAGGGGTTGGGGAGCCAAAAACATTCAGTACTTC.

The CDR3 loop is CASRPAQRERGTEAFF. The CDR3 coding sequence is TGTGCCAGCAGACCTGCGCAGCGGGAGCGAGGGACTGAAGCTTTCTTT. This chain joins TRBV7-9 and TRBJ1-1, with D hard to call. The ends were cut back, 6 bases at V and 5 bases at J, with 22 bases in the middle. Germline CDR1 SEHNR, CDR2 FQNEAQ (reference sequence). The CDR3 consists of 16 residues.

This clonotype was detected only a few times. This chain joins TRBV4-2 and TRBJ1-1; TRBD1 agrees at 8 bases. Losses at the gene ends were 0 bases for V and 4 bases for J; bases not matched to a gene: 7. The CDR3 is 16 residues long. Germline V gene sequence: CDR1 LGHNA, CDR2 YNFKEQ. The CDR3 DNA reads TGTGCCAGCAGCCAAGATCCCCAGGGGACAGGCACTGAAGCTTTCTTT. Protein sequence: CASSQDPQGTGTEAFF.

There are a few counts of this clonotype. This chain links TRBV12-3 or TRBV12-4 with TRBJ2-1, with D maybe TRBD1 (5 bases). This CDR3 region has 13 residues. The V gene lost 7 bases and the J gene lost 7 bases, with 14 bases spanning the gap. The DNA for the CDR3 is TGTGCCAGCATCAAATCTCAGGGAAATGAGCAGTTCTTC. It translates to CASIKSQGNEQFF.

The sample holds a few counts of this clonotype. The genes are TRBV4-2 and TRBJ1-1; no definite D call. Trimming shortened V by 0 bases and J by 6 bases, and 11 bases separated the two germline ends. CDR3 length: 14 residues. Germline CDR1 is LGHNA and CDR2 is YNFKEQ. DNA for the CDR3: TGTGCCAGCAGCCAAGAGGTTGTGGGAGCTGAAGCTTTCTTT. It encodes CASSQEVVGAEAFF.